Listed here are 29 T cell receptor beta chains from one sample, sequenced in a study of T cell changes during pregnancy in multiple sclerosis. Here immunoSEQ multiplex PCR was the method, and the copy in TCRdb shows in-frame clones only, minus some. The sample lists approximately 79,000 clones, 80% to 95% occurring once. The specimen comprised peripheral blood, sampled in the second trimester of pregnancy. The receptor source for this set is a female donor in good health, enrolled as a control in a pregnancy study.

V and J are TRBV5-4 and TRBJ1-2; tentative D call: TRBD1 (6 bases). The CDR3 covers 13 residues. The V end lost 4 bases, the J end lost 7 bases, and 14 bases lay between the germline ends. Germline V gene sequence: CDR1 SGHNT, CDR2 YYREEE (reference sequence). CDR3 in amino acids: CASSPGKGGGYTF. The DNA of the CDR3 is TGTGCCAGCAGCCCTGGGAAAGGGGGTGGCTACACCTTC.

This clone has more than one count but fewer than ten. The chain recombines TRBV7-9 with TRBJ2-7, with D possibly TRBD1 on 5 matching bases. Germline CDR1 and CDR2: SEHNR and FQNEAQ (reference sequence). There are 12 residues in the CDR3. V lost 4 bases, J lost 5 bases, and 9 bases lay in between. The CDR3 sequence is CASSSFRDEQYF. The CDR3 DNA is TGTGCCAGCAGCTCATTCAGGGACGAGCAGTACTTC.

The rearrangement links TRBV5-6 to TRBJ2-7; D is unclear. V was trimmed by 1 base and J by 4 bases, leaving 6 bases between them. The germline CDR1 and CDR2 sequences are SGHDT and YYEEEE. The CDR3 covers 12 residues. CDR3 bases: TGTGCCAGCAGCTTGTGGGCTTACGAGCAGTACTTC. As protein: CASSLWAYEQYF.

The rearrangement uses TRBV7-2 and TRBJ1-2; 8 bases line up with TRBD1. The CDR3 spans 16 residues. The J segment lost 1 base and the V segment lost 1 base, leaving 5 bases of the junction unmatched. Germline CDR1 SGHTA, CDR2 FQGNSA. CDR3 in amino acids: CASSLGGQGSNYGYTF. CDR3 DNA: TGTGCCAGCAGCTTAGGAGGACAGGGTAGTAACTATGGCTACACCTTC. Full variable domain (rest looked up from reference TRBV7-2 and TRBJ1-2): GAGVSQSPSNKVTEKGKDVELRCDPISGHTALYWYRQSLGQGLEFLIYFQGNSAPDKSGLPSDRFSAERTGGSVSTLTIQRTQQEDSAVYLCASSLGGQGSNYGYTFGSGTRLTVV.

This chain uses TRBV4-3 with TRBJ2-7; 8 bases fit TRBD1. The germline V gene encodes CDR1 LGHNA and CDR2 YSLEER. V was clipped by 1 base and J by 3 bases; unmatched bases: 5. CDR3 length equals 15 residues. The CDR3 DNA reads TGCGCCAGCAGCCAAGGGACAGGGTGGGACTACGAGCAGTACTTC. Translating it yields CASSQGTGWDYEQYF.

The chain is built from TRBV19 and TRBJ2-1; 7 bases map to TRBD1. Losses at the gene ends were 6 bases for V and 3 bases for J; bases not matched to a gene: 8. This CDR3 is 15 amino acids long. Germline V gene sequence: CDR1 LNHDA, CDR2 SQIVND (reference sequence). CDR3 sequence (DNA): TGTGCCAGTAGCTTAGACAGGGAAAACTACAATGAGCAGTTCTTC. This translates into CASSLDRENYNEQFF.

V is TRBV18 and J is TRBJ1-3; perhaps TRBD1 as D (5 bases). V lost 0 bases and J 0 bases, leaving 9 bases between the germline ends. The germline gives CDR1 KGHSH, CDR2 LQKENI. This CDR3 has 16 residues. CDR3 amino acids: CASSPPRVGSGNTIYF. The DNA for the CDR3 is TGTGCCAGCTCACCACCCAGGGTGGGCTCTGGAAACACCATATATTTT. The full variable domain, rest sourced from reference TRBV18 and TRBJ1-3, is NAGVMQNPRHLVRRRGQEARLRCSPMKGHSHVYWYRQLPEEGLKFMVYLQKENIIDESGMPKERFSAEFPKEGPSILRIQQVVRGDSAAYFCASSPPRVGSGNTIYFGEGSWLTVV.

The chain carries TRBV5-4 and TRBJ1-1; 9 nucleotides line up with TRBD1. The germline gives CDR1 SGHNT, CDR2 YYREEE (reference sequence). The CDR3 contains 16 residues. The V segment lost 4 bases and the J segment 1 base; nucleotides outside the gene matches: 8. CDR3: CASSPTPGQGNTEAFF. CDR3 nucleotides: TGTGCCAGCAGCCCGACCCCGGGACAGGGGAACACTGAAGCTTTCTTT. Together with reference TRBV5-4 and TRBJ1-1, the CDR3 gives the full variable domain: ETGVTQSPTHLIKTRGQQVTLRCSSQSGHNTVSWYQQALGQGPQFIFQYYREEENGRGNFPPRFSGLQFPNYSSELNVNALELDDSALYLCASSPTPGQGNTEAFFGQGTRLTVV.

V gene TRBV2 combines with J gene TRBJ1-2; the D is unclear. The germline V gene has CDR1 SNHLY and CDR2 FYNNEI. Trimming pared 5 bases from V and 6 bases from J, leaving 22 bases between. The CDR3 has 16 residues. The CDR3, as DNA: TGTGCCAGCAGTCCTCGCGACACTCCTTTCATTGATGGCTACACCTTC. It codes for CASSPRDTPFIDGYTF.

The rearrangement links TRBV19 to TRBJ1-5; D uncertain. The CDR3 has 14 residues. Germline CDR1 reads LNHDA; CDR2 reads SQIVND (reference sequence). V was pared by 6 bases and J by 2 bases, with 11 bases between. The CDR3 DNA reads TGTGCCAGTAGCGTGGGGAGTGGCAATCAGCCCCAGCATTTT. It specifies CASSVGSGNQPQHF.

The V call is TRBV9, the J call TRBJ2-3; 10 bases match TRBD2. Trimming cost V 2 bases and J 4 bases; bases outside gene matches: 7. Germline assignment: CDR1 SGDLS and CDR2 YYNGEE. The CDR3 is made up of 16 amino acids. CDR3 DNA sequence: TGTGCCAGCAGCGTGGGAGCGGGGGGGCCCCCAGATACGCAGTATTTT. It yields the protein CASSVGAGGPPDTQYF.

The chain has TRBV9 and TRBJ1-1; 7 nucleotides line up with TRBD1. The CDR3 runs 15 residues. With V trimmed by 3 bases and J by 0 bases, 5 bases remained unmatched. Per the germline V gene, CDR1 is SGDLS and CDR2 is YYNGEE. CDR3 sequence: CASSGGTGVNTEAFF. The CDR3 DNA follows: TGTGCCAGCAGCGGCGGAACAGGGGTGAACACTGAAGCTTTCTTT.

The CDR3 reads CASSFTGNQPQHF. For the CDR3, the DNA is TGTGCCAGCAGCTTTACAGGCAATCAGCCCCAGCATTTT. The chain uses TRBV7-2 and TRBJ1-5; D ambiguous. The CDR3 totals 13 residues. Germline values: CDR1 SGHTA, CDR2 FQGNSA. With 3 bases removed from V and 2 bases from J, the gap between germline ends came to 5 bases.

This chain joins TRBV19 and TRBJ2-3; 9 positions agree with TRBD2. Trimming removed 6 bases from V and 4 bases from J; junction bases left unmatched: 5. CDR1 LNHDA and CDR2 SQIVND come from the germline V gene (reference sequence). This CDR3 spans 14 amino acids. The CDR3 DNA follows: TGTGCCAGTAGACCGACTAGCGGACCAGATACGCAGTATTTT. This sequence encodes CASRPTSGPDTQYF. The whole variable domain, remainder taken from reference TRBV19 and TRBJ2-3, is DGGITQSPKYLFRKEGQNVTLSCEQNLNHDAMYWYRQDPGQGLRLIYYSQIVNDFQKGDIAEGYSVSREKKESFPLTVTSAQKNPTAFYLCASRPTSGPDTQYFGPGTRLTVL.

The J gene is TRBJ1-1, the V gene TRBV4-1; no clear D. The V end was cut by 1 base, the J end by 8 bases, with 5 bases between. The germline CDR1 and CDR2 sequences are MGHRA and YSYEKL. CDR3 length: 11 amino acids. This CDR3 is CASSQAQEAFF. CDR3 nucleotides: TGCGCCAGCAGCCAAGCCCAAGAAGCTTTCTTT.

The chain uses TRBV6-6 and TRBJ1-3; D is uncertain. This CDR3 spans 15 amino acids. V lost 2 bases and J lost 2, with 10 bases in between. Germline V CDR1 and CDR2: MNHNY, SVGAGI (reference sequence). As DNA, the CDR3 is TGTGCCAGCAGTTACATCCTCGGGACTGGAAACACCATATATTTT. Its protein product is CASSYILGTGNTIYF.

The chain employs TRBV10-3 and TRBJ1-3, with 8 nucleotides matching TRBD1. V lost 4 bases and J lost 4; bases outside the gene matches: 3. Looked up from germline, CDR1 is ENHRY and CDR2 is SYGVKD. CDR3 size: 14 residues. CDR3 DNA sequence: TGTGCCATCAGTGGACAGGGGATCGGAAACACCATATATTTT. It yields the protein CAISGQGIGNTIYF.

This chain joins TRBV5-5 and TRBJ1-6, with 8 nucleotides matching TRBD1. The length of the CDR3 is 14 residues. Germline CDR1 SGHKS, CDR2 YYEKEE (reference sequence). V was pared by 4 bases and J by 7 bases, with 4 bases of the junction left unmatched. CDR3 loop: CASSGQGTNSPLHF. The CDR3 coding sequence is TGTGCCAGCAGCGGACAGGGTACCAATTCACCCCTCCACTTT.

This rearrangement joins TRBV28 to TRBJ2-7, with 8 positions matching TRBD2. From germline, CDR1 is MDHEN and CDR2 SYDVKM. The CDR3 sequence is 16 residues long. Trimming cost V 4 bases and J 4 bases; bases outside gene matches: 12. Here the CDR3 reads CASSSNAGGREYEQYF. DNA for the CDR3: TGTGCCAGCAGTTCAAATGCGGGGGGCCGCGAATACGAGCAGTACTTC.

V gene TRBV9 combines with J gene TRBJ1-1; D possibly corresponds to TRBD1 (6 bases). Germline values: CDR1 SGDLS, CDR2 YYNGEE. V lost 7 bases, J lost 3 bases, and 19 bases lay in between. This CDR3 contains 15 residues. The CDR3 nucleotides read TGTGCCAGCCGTCGGGGGGGCTATCGGGACACTGAAGCTTTCTTT. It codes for CASRRGGYRDTEAFF.

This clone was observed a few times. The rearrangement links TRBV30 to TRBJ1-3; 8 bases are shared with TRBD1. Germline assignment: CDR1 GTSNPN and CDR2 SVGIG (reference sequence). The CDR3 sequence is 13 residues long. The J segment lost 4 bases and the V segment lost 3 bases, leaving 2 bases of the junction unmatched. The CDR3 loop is CAWRTGGGNTIYF. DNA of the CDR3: TGTGCCTGGAGAACAGGGGGAGGAAACACCATATATTTT.

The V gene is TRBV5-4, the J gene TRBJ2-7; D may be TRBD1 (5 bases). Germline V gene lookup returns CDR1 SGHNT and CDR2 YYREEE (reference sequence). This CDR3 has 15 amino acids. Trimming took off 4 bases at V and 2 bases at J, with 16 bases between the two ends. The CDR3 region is CASSEGHPSTYEQYF. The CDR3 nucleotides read TGTGCCAGCAGCGAAGGACATCCGTCTACCTACGAGCAGTACTTC.

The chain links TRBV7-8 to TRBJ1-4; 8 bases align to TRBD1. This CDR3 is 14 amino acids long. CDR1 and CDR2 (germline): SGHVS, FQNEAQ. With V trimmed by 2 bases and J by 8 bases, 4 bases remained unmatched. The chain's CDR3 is CASSLQGAVEKLFF. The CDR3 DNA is TGTGCCAGCAGCTTACAGGGGGCAGTCGAAAAACTGTTTTTT.

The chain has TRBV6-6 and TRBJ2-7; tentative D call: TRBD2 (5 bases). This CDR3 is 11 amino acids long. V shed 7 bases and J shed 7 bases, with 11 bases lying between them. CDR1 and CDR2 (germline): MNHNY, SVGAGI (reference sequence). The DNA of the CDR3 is TGTGCCAGCATCACGGGAAGGGAGCAGTACTTC. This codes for CASITGREQYF.

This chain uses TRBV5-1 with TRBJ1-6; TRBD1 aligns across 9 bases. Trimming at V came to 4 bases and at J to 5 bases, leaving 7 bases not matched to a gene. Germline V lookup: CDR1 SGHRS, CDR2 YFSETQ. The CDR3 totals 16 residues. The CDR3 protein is CASSLPGTGNNSPLHF. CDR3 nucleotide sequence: TGCGCCAGCAGCCTACCCGGGACAGGGAATAATTCACCCCTCCACTTT.

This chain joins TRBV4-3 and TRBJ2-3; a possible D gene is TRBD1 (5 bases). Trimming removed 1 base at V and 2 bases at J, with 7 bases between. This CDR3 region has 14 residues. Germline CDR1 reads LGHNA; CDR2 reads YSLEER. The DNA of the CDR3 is TGCGCCAGCAGCCAAGGGACAATCACAGATACGCAGTATTTT. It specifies CASSQGTITDTQYF.

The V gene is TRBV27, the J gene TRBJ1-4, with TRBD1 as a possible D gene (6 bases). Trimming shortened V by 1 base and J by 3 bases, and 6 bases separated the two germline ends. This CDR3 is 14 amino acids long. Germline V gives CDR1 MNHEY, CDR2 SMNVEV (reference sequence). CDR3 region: CASSLYRANEKLFF. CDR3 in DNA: TGTGCCAGCAGTTTATACAGGGCTAATGAAAAACTGTTTTTT.

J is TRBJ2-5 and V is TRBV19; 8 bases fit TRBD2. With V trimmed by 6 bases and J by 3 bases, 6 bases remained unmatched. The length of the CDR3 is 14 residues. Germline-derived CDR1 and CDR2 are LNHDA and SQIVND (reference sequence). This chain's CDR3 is CASRERGPKETQYF. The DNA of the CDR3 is TGTGCCAGTAGAGAGCGGGGGCCTAAAGAGACCCAGTACTTC.

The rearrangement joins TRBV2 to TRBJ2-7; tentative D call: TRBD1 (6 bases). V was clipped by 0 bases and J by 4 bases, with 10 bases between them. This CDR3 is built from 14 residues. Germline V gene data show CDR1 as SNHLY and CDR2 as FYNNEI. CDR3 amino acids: CASSEADRSYEQYF. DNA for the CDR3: TGTGCCAGCAGTGAAGCTGACAGGAGTTACGAGCAGTACTTC.